This T cell receptor beta chain is drawn from a study of shared clonotypes between healthy human individuals. Study-level information: For every donor, three CD4 naive, three CD4 memory, two CD8 naive and one CD8 memory plates were used. Whole-study findings and limits: Generation probabilities were higher for clonotypes shared across all four sorted-subset donors than for unshared ones. Sharing of clonotypes among donors was expected to vary with sequencing depth.

Comment on this clone: What it recognizes is unknown.

Libraries were prepared by immunoSEQ multiplex PCR; TCRdb keeps only in-frame clonotypes and omits some of them. The table records roughly 2,300,000 clones, 85% to 95% of them present only once. The receptor was isolated from a man aged 18 to 35 in good health. Some clones in this sample may be carry-over from other donors' samples. The sample taken for sequencing was naive CD4+ T cells from PBMCs. Regarding subset: CD45RA+ positively selected.

The CDR3 sequence is CASSVGPYEQYF. The CDR3 DNA is TGCGCCAGCAGCGTAGGCCCCTACGAGCAGTACTTC. The chain is built from TRBV5-1 and TRBJ2-7, with D uncertain. V shed 4 bases and J shed 2 bases, with 7 bases lying between them. CDR1 SGHRS and CDR2 YFSETQ come from the germline V gene. This CDR3 has 12 amino acids.